Below, 21 T cell receptor beta chains from the same sample are listed, as sequenced in a study of blood T cell repertoires in COVID-19. Sequencing used immunoSEQ multiplex PCR; TCRdb keeps in-frame clones, though not all of them. The sample has 95,000 to 110,000 clones, roughly nine tenths seen once. The sequenced sample consisted of peripheral blood. The receptors stem from a woman of 80 years or more in a cohort sampled during active COVID-19.

The chain has TRBV5-1 and TRBJ1-4; D is possibly TRBD1 (6 bases). V was trimmed by 4 bases and J by 6 bases, leaving 19 bases between them. The germline V gene encodes CDR1 SGHRS and CDR2 YFSETQ. CDR3 length equals 16 residues. CDR3 in amino acids: CASSIGPAGGDEKLFF. DNA of the CDR3: TGCGCCAGCAGCATTGGACCGGCGGGGGGCGATGAAAAACTGTTTTTT.

The V and J genes are TRBV7-3 and TRBJ1-1; no clear D. V was clipped by 3 bases and J by 0 bases, with 8 bases between them. The CDR3 totals 14 residues. CDR1 SGHTA and CDR2 FQGTGA come from the germline V gene. The CDR3 sequence: CASSFGPMNTEAFF. The CDR3 region has the DNA TGTGCCAGCAGCTTTGGTCCTATGAACACTGAAGCTTTCTTT.

V and J are TRBV5-1 and TRBJ2-1; 14 positions match TRBD2. The germline V gene has CDR1 SGHRS and CDR2 YFSETQ. The V gene end was trimmed by 4 bases and the J gene end by 9 bases; junction bases not matched to a gene: 9. The CDR3 consists of 16 residues. CDR3 amino acids: CASSLRLAGGPVEQFF. As DNA, the CDR3 is TGCGCCAGCAGCCTTAGACTAGCGGGAGGGCCTGTTGAGCAGTTCTTC.

V and J are TRBV2 and TRBJ2-1; 8 bases fit TRBD2. The CDR3 has 13 residues. V was clipped by 9 bases and J by 3 bases; unmatched bases: 4. Germline V gene data show CDR1 as SNHLY and CDR2 as FYNNEI. The chain's CDR3 is CARSSGSYNEQFF. The CDR3 DNA reads TGTGCCAGGTCAAGCGGGAGCTACAATGAGCAGTTCTTC.

The chain recombines TRBV28 with TRBJ2-1, with TRBD1 matching over 7 bases. The trim removed 7 bases at V and 16 bases at J, leaving 13 bases unmatched. The CDR3 covers 12 residues. Germline values: CDR1 MDHEN, CDR2 SYDVKM. The CDR3 here is CASTPPRGPNFF. For the CDR3, the DNA is TGTGCCAGCACCCCTCCAAGGGGGCCGAACTTCTTC. The full variable domain, with the rest looked up from reference TRBV28 and TRBJ2-1, is DVKVTQSSRYLVKRTGEKVFLECVQDMDHENMFWYRQDPGLGLRLIYFSYDVKMKEKGDIPEGYSVSREKKERFSLILESASTNQTSMYLCASTPPRGPNFFGPGTRLTVL.

The chain has TRBV6-4 and TRBJ2-7; 13 bases line up with TRBD2. The germline CDR1 and CDR2 sequences are MRHNA and SNTAGT. Germline trimming cut 6 bases from V and 4 bases from J; bases unmatched to any gene: 6. This CDR3 spans 15 amino acids. The CDR3 reads CASSRLAGGEYEQYF. The CDR3 DNA is TGTGCCAGCAGCCGACTAGCGGGAGGCGAATACGAGCAGTACTTC.

This chain links TRBV5-1 with TRBJ2-1; D remains ambiguous. Trimming took 2 bases from V and 5 from J, leaving 5 bases between them. The CDR3 loop spans 12 amino acids. From germline, CDR1 is SGHRS and CDR2 YFSETQ. CDR3 protein: CASSFTDNEQFF. The CDR3 DNA reads as TGCGCCAGCAGCTTCACAGACAATGAGCAGTTCTTC. Variable domain in full (rest from reference TRBV5-1 and TRBJ2-1): KAGVTQTPRYLIKTRGQQVTLSCSPISGHRSVSWYQQTPGQGLQFLFEYFSETQRNKGNFPGRFSGRQFSNSRSEMNVSTLELGDSALYLCASSFTDNEQFFGPGTRLTVL.

V is TRBV5-6 and J is TRBJ1-1, with TRBD1 as a possible D gene (5 bases). The CDR3 spans 14 residues. The V gene's germline CDR1 is SGHDT and CDR2 YYEEEE. The V end lost 3 bases, the J end lost 1 base, and 10 bases lay between the germline ends. CDR3: CASSWRGGNTEAFF. In DNA, the CDR3 is TGTGCCAGCAGCTGGCGGGGGGGGAACACTGAAGCTTTCTTT.

The rearrangement uses TRBV5-5 and TRBJ1-2, with 9 bases that match TRBD1. V was pared by 4 bases and J by 4 bases, with 8 bases of the junction left unmatched. Germline CDR1 SGHKS, CDR2 YYEKEE (reference sequence). The CDR3 runs 15 residues. Here the CDR3 DNA reads TGTGCCAGCAGCACCCGACAGGGGGGTTCCTATGGCTACACCTTC. It specifies CASSTRQGGSYGYTF. Full variable domain (remainder filled in from reference TRBV5-5 and TRBJ1-2): DAGVTQSPTHLIKTRGQQVTLRCSPISGHKSVSWYQQVLGQGPQFIFQYYEKEERGRGNFPDRFSARQFPNYSSELNVNALLLGDSALYLCASSTRQGGSYGYTFGSGTRLTVV.

This sequence joins TRBV5-4 and TRBJ2-7; 16 nucleotides line up with TRBD2. This CDR3 spans 19 amino acids. The germline CDR1 and CDR2 sequences are SGHNT and YYREEE (reference sequence). Trimming at V came to 3 bases and at J to 5 bases, leaving 14 bases not matched to a gene. CDR3 amino acids: CASSWDPGTSGRGGHEQYF. CDR3 nucleotides: TGTGCCAGCAGCTGGGACCCCGGGACTAGCGGGAGGGGGGGCCACGAGCAGTACTTC.

This sequence joins TRBV7-9 and TRBJ1-1; D remains unclear. V gave up 1 base and J gave up 10 bases, with 10 bases separating them. This CDR3 has 12 residues. Germline V gene data show CDR1 as SEHNR and CDR2 as FQNEAQ (reference sequence). DNA of the CDR3: TGTGCCAGCAGCTTAGTGGAGTCCGGAGCTTTCTTT. This gives the protein CASSLVESGAFF.

The chain links TRBV4-1 to TRBJ2-1, with D perhaps TRBD2 (6 bases). V lost 3 bases and J 9 bases, leaving 21 bases between the germline ends. There are 16 residues in the CDR3. The germline CDR1 and CDR2 sequences are MGHRA and YSYEKL. CDR3 nucleotides: TGCGCCAGCAGCCACCCCGCCGGCTCAGTGGGGGGTGAGCAGTTCTTC. Protein: CASSHPAGSVGGEQFF.

This clone was counted a few times. The rearrangement joins TRBV21-1 to TRBJ1-2; the table names TRBD1, a call not compared with the DNA. TRBV21-1 is marked as a pseudogene. There are 19 residues in the CDR3. The DNA for the CDR3 is TGTGCCAGCCCACATAACGGACAGGGAGTGATTAGGGAACCGTATGGCTACACCTTC. Translation: CASPHNGQGVIREPYGYTF.

The chain carries TRBV4-1 and TRBJ2-5; perhaps TRBD2 as D (5 bases). Per germline, CDR1 MGHRA and CDR2 YSYEKL. CDR3 size: 14 residues. Trimming removed 2 bases from V and 5 bases from J, with 12 bases in between. CDR3 region: CASSQRWAGETQYF. In nucleotides, the CDR3 is TGCGCCAGCAGCCAAAGATGGGCGGGTGAGACCCAGTACTTC.

This chain uses TRBV7-2 with TRBJ1-2, with D hard to call. V was cut by 3 bases and J by 13 bases, with 21 bases left in between. The germline V gene has CDR1 SGHTA and CDR2 FQGNSA. CDR3 length: 14 amino acids. CDR3 bases: TGTGCCAGCAGCTTGGACCTCTCCCGGGATCGCGTCACCTTC. It translates to CASSLDLSRDRVTF.

The J gene is TRBJ2-1, the V gene TRBV11-2; 8 nucleotides align to TRBD2. Germline values: CDR1 SGHAT, CDR2 FQNNGV. This CDR3 contains 16 residues. Germline trimming cut 1 base from V and 4 bases from J; bases unmatched to any gene: 6. The CDR3 sequence is CASSLVGSGGYNEQFF. The CDR3 DNA is TGTGCCAGCAGCTTAGTAGGGAGCGGGGGTTACAATGAGCAGTTCTTC. Looking up the rest from reference TRBV11-2 and TRBJ2-1 gives the full variable domain: EAGVAQSPRYKIIEKRQSVAFWCNPISGHATLYWYQQILGQGPKLLIQFQNNGVVDDSQLPKDRFSAERLKGVDSTLKIQPAKLEDSAVYLCASSLVGSGGYNEQFFGPGTRLTVL.

J is TRBJ1-2 and V is TRBV4-2; 7 bases fit TRBD1. The CDR3 has 13 amino acids. V gave up 3 bases and J gave up 9 bases; unmatched junction bases: 7. Germline V gives CDR1 LGHNA, CDR2 YNFKEQ. This chain's CDR3 is CASSQNDRARYTF. CDR3 bases: TGTGCCAGCAGCCAGAACGACAGGGCGCGCTACACCTTC.

The gene calls are TRBV18 and TRBJ1-2; TRBD1 agrees at 7 bases. CDR1 and CDR2 (germline): KGHSH, LQKENI. The CDR3 contains 14 residues. J was trimmed by 7 bases and V by 2 bases; bases with no gene match: 7. DNA of the CDR3: TGTGCCAGCTCACCATCTAGGGACAGAGGTGGCTACACCTTC. Translating gives CASSPSRDRGGYTF.

The CDR3 loop reads CASSLAWGGFLGQPQHF. For the CDR3, the DNA is TGTGCCAGCAGCTTAGCTTGGGGAGGATTTTTGGGTCAGCCCCAGCATTTT. This chain links TRBV11-2 with TRBJ1-5; no clear D. The length of the CDR3 is 17 residues. With 1 base removed from V and 6 bases from J, the gap between germline ends came to 19 bases. Germline CDR1 reads SGHAT; CDR2 reads FQNNGV.

This clone showed up just once. The J gene is TRBJ2-3, the V gene TRBV18; 9 bases are shared with TRBD2. The germline gives CDR1 KGHSH, CDR2 LQKENI. Trimming at V came to 3 bases and at J to 0 bases, leaving 4 bases not matched to a gene. This CDR3 contains 16 residues. The CDR3 loop is CASSPGLAISTDTQYF. The CDR3 DNA reads as TGTGCCAGCTCACCCGGACTAGCGATTAGCACAGATACGCAGTATTTT.

The CDR3 sequence: CASSGGPYEQFF. CDR3 in DNA: TGTGCCAGCAGCGGTGGGCCGTACGAGCAGTTCTTC. V is TRBV2 and J is TRBJ2-1; D not resolved. CDR3 length: 12 residues. Trimming cost V 6 bases and J 10 bases, with 13 bases left between them. Germline loops: CDR1 SNHLY, CDR2 FYNNEI.